Shown below are 8 T cell receptor beta chains from a single sample sequenced in a study of cytomegalovirus exposure and HLA in healthy donors. The PCR made use of 60 Vbeta and 13 Jbeta primers. Assay used: immunoSEQ multiplex PCR; TCRdb lists only in-frame clones, some missing. The sample consists of 110,000 to 150,000 clones, more than 70% of them appearing once. The material sequenced was PBMCs. The receptors stem from a woman aged 45-65 years in good health and CMV-seronegative.

The chain carries TRBV5-1 and TRBJ2-1, with TRBD2 identical over 13 bases. Germline lookup yields CDR1 SGHRS and CDR2 YFSETQ. The CDR3 totals 16 residues. V lost 4 bases, J lost 4 bases, and 5 bases stayed unmatched. The CDR3 loop is CASSIGTSGEYNEQFF. CDR3 in DNA: TGCGCCAGCAGCATCGGGACTAGCGGGGAGTACAATGAGCAGTTCTTC.

The rearrangement joins TRBV19 to TRBJ2-2; D uncertain. CDR3 size: 14 residues. Germline CDR1 is LNHDA and CDR2 is SQIVND (reference sequence). Trimming pared 9 bases from V and 4 bases from J, leaving 15 bases between. CDR3 in amino acids: CASGVGSGTGELFF. Written as DNA, the CDR3 is TGTGCCAGCGGAGTCGGGTCGGGCACCGGGGAGCTGTTTTTT. Supplemented by reference TRBV19 and TRBJ2-2, the full variable domain reads DGGITQSPKYLFRKEGQNVTLSCEQNLNHDAMYWYRQDPGQGLRLIYYSQIVNDFQKGDIAEGYSVSREKKESFPLTVTSAQKNPTAFYLCASGVGSGTGELFFGEGSRLTVL.

The chain recombines TRBV28 with TRBJ1-5; D remains ambiguous. CDR1 and CDR2 (germline): MDHEN, SYDVKM. The CDR3 totals 16 residues. V gave up 7 bases and J gave up 6 bases, with 22 bases separating them. This CDR3 is CASTAGGFIVSQPQHF. CDR3 sequence (DNA): TGTGCCAGCACCGCGGGTGGGTTTATTGTTAGTCAGCCCCAGCATTTT.

The chain couples TRBV5-6 to TRBJ2-3, with 11 bases matching TRBD1. With V trimmed by 3 bases and J by 3 bases, 3 bases remained unmatched. This CDR3 has 15 residues. Germline CDR1 and CDR2: SGHDT and YYEEEE. CDR3 sequence reads: CASSWGTGGTDTQYF. As DNA, the CDR3 is TGTGCCAGCAGCTGGGGGACAGGGGGGACAGATACGCAGTATTTT.

V usage is TRBV7-2 and J usage is TRBJ2-1; 13 bases line up with TRBD2. Germline V gene data show CDR1 as SGHTA and CDR2 as FQGNSA. The length of the CDR3 is 15 residues. The ends lost 5 bases at V and 8 bases at J; junction bases unmatched: 6. CDR3 in amino acids: CASSGGLAGIHEQFF. CDR3 DNA sequence: TGTGCCAGCAGCGGGGGACTAGCGGGGATTCATGAGCAGTTCTTC.

The rearrangement joins TRBV19 to TRBJ1-4, with 7 nucleotides matching TRBD1. The CDR3 covers 15 residues. V was clipped by 6 bases and J by 0 bases; unmatched bases: 4. The germline gives CDR1 LNHDA, CDR2 SQIVND (reference sequence). CDR3 in DNA: TGTGCCAGTAGCAGGACAGGATCAACTAATGAAAAACTGTTTTTT. Encoded protein: CASSRTGSTNEKLFF.

This clone was observed a handful of times. This rearrangement joins TRBV7-8 to TRBJ1-1, with D maybe TRBD1 (5 bases). The V gene lost 7 bases and the J gene lost 1 base, with 19 bases spanning the gap. This CDR3 is 16 amino acids long. Germline CDR1 reads SGHVS; CDR2 reads FQNEAQ. The CDR3 nucleotides are TGTGCCAGCAACCCACGCAGGGTCCGCGGGAACACTGAAGCTTTCTTT. Translating gives CASNPRRVRGNTEAFF.

The rearrangement joins TRBV5-1 to TRBJ2-2; unclear D gene. The CDR3 is 14 amino acids. With 5 bases removed from V and 2 bases from J, the gap between germline ends came to 10 bases. Germline CDR1 reads SGHRS; CDR2 reads YFSETQ. The CDR3 nucleotides are TGCGCCAGCAGGGAGAGTACTAACACCGGGGAGCTGTTTTTT. Translating gives CASRESTNTGELFF.